This TCR beta chain emerged from a study of T-cell reconstitution after alpha-beta-depleted transplantation in children. General observations from the study: For some patients, TCRbeta diversity was high at day 60 because of recipient T cells and thymic progenitors that survived.

Preparation of the TCRbeta library was carried out with unique molecular identifiers. Each CDR3 protein is one row after TCRdb ran MiXCR on the PCR reads. The sample holds around 300,000 distinct CDR3 sequences, around 25% seen once. A note on this clonotype: Its antigen is not known.

With 5 bases removed from V and 5 bases from J, the gap between germline ends came to 13 bases. CDR1 SGHAT and CDR2 FQNNGV come from the germline V gene. The CDR3 has 13 amino acids. This sample comprised PBMCs, mostly from graft donor cells, obtained 180 days after TCRalphabeta/CD19-depleted stem cell transplant. This sequence joins TRBV11-2 and TRBJ2-7; D is perhaps TRBD2 (6 bases). The sequence came from a male patient younger than 18 who had a stem cell transplant for acute lymphoblastic leukemia, so the T cells may come from the graft donor. The CDR3 loop reads CASSLGSPNEQYF. The CDR3 bases are TGTGCCAGCAGCCTCGGGAGTCCCAACGAGCAGTACTTC.